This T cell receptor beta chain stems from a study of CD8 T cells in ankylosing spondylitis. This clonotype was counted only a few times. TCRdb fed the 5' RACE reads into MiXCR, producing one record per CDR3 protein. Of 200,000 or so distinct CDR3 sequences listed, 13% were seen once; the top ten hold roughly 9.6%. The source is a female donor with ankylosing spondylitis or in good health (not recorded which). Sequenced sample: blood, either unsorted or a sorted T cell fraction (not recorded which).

The DNA for the CDR3 is TGTGCCAGCTCCTCCCGGCTCTCCTACGAGCAGTACTTC. It yields the protein CASSSRLSYEQYF. The rearrangement links TRBV2 to TRBJ2-7; D gene ambiguous. The germline V and J ends were trimmed by 8 bases and 0 bases, with 11 bases remaining between them. Germline V gene sequence: CDR1 SNHLY, CDR2 FYNNEI. The CDR3 spans 13 residues.